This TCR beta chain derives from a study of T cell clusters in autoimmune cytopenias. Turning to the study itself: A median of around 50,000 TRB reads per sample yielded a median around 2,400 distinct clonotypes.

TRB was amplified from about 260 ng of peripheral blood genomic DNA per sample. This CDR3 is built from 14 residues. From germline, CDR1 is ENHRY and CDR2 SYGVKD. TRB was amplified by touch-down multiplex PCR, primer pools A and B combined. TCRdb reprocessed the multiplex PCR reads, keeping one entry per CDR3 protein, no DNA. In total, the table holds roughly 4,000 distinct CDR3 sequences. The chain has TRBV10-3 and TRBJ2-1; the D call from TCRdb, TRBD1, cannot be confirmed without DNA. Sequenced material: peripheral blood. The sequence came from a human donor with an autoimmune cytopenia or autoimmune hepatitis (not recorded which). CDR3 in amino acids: CATLDRGRGNEQFF.